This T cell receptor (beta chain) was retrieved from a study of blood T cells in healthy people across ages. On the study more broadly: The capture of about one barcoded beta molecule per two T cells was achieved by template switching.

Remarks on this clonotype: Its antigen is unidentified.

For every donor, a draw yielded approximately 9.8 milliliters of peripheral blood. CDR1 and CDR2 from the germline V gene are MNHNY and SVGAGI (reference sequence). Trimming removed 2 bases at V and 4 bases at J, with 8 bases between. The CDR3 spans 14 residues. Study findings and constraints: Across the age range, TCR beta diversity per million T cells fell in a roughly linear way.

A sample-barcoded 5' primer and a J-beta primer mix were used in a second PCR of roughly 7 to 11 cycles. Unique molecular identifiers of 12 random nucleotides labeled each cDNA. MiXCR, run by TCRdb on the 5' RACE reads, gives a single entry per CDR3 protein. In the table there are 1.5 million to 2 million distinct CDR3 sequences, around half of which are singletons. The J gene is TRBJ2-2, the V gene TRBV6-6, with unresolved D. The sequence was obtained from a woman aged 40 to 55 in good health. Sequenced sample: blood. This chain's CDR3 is CASSYRTSTGELFF. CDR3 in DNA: TGTGCCAGCAGTTACCGGACCAGCACCGGGGAGCTGTTTTTT.